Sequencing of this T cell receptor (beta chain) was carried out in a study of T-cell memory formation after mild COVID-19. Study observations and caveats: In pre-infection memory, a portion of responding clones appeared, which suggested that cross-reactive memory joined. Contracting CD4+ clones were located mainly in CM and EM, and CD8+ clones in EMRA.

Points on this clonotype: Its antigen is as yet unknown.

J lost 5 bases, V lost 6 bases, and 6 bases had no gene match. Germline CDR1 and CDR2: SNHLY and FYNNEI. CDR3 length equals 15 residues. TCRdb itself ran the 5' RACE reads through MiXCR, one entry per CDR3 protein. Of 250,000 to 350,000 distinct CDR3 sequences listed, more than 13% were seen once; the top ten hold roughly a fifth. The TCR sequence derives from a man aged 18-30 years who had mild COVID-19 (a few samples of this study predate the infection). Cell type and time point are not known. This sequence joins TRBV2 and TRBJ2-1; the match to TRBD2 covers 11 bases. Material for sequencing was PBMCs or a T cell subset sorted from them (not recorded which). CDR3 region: CASRASGGPHNEQFF. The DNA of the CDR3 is TGTGCCAGCAGGGCTAGCGGGGGGCCTCACAATGAGCAGTTCTTC.